This T cell receptor (beta chain) was documented in a study of glioma-infiltrating T cells. Study-wide results and caveats: Tissue-blood divergence was below expectation in non-neoplastic patients, above in gliomas.

The iRepertoire nested amplicon-rescue multiplex PCR amplified TCR alpha and beta CDR3s from RNA. Tissue mRNA or PBMC total RNA, about 85-400 ng, went into one-step reverse transcription and amplification. TCRdb reanalysed the multiplex PCR reads using MiXCR and keeps one entry per CDR3 protein. The repertoire consists of about 93,000 distinct CDR3 sequences, with about 40% occurring once and the leading ten covering around two fifths. CDR3 size: 15 residues. Germline V gives CDR1 SGHRS, CDR2 YFSETQ. V trimming: 4 bases; J trimming: 2 bases; junction bases outside the gene matches: 3. This clonotype showed up many times. The antigen remains undetermined.

The clonotype originates from a human donor with low-grade glioma or glioblastoma, undergoing nonglioma brain surgery, or in good health (not recorded which). Specimen: glioma tissue, nonneoplastic brain tissue, or PBMCs (not recorded which). The chain employs TRBV5-1 and TRBJ2-7; 13 bases are shared with TRBD2. The chain's CDR3 is CASSNGLAGAYEQYF. The CDR3 nucleotides read TGCGCCAGCAGCAACGGACTAGCGGGAGCCTACGAGCAGTACTTC.